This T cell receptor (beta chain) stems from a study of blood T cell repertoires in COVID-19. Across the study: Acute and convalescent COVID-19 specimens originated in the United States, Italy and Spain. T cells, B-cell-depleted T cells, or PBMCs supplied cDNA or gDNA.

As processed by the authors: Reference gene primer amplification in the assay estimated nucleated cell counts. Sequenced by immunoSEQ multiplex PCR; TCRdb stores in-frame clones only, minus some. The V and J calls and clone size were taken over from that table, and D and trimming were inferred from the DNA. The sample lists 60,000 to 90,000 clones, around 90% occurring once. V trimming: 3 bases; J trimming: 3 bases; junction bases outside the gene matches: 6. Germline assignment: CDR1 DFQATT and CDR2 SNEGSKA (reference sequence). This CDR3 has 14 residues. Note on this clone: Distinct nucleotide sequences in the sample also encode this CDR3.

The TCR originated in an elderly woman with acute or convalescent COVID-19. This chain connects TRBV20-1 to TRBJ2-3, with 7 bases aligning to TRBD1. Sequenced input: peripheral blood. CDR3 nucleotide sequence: TGCAGTGCTAGTGCGGCAGGGGGTACAGATACGCAGTATTTT. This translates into CSASAAGGTDTQYF.